One sample yielded the 26 T cell receptor beta chains listed below, sequenced in a study of blood T cell repertoires in COVID-19. TCRdb's table, derived via immunoSEQ multiplex PCR, lists solely in-frame clones and lacks some. The table has more than 150,000 clones, 86% seen once. The sequenced sample was peripheral blood. These receptors all stem from a woman between 65 and 79 years old with acute or convalescent COVID-19.

The chain has TRBV7-9 and TRBJ2-2; no clear D gene. V dropped 3 bases and J dropped 4 bases, with 9 bases sitting between them. The CDR3 length is 14 residues. Germline values: CDR1 SEHNR, CDR2 FQNEAQ (reference sequence). CDR3 DNA: TGTGCCAGCAGCTTCGGGTTGCCCACCGGGGAGCTGTTTTTT. Its protein product is CASSFGLPTGELFF.

CDR3 sequence reads: CASGQGDEQFF. DNA of the CDR3: TGTGCCAGCGGACAGGGCGATGAGCAGTTCTTC. V gene TRBV12-3 or TRBV12-4 combines with J gene TRBJ2-1; 8 positions agree with TRBD1. The CDR3 loop spans 11 amino acids. The J segment lost 8 bases and the V segment lost 8 bases, leaving 2 bases of the junction unmatched.

V and J are TRBV2 and TRBJ1-2, with D tentatively TRBD1 (5 bases). The V gene lost 9 bases and the J gene lost 2 bases, with 10 bases spanning the gap. The CDR3 length is 12 residues. Germline CDR1 reads SNHLY; CDR2 reads FYNNEI. The chain's CDR3 is CASSNRNYGYTF. CDR3 nucleotide sequence: TGTGCCAGTTCGAACAGGAACTATGGCTACACCTTC.

In its sample, this clone was seen once. The CDR3 region has the DNA TGCGCCAGCAGCCAAGCGCCAAGAGCTAACTATGGCTACACCTTC. Translating gives CASSQAPRANYGYTF. The V gene is TRBV4-3, the J gene TRBJ1-2, with no clear D. The V end lost 1 base, the J end lost 0 bases, and 9 bases lay between the germline ends. Germline CDR1 reads LGHNA; CDR2 reads YSLEER. CDR3 length equals 15 residues.

V and J are TRBV14 and TRBJ2-5, with 10 nucleotides matching TRBD2. V gave up 0 bases and J gave up 2 bases; unmatched junction bases: 15. CDR1 is SGHDN, CDR2 FVKESK, per germline. This CDR3 has 20 residues. CDR3 sequence: CASSQDLSGGFRSRQETQYF. The CDR3 DNA is TGTGCCAGCAGCCAAGACCTTAGCGGGGGGTTCCGAAGTAGACAAGAGACCCAGTACTTC.

The table lists this clone with a few counts. This sequence joins TRBV7-9 and TRBJ2-7, with TRBD2 matching over 7 bases. Looked up from germline, CDR1 is SEHNR and CDR2 is FQNEAQ (reference sequence). Germline trimming cut 5 bases from V and 7 bases from J; bases unmatched to any gene: 2. The CDR3 spans 11 residues. The CDR3 sequence: CASSGEGEQYF. CDR3 nucleotide sequence: TGTGCCAGCAGCGGGGAGGGTGAGCAGTACTTC.

This chain joins TRBV7-9 and TRBJ2-1; 10 bases match TRBD2. This CDR3 has 15 amino acids. Germline lookup yields CDR1 SEHNR and CDR2 FQNEAQ (reference sequence). The ends lost 6 bases at V and 2 bases at J; junction bases unmatched: 4. The CDR3 DNA sequence: TGTGCCAGCAGTCCAAGCGGGGGGGCCTACAATGAGCAGTTCTTC. As protein: CASSPSGGAYNEQFF. Filled out from reference TRBV7-9 and TRBJ2-1, the complete variable domain reads DTGVSQNPRHKITKRGQNVTFRCDPISEHNRLYWYRQTLGQGPEFLTYFQNEAQLEKSRLLSDRFSAERPKGSFSTLEIQRTEQGDSAMYLCASSPSGGAYNEQFFGPGTRLTVL.

V usage is TRBV4-3 and J usage is TRBJ1-4; 8 positions match TRBD1. Per germline, CDR1 LGHNA and CDR2 YSLEER. CDR3 size: 15 residues. V shed 6 bases and J 4 bases; nucleotides not matched to a gene: 7. CDR3 nucleotides: TGCGCCAGCAGGGACAGGGCCCGCCTTAATGAAAAACTGTTTTTT. It translates to CASRDRARLNEKLFF.

This clone was recorded once. The J gene is TRBJ1-1, the V gene TRBV2, with TRBD1 as a possible D gene (6 bases). Germline V gives CDR1 SNHLY, CDR2 FYNNEI. The CDR3 runs 13 residues. V gave up 8 bases and J gave up 2 bases, with 12 bases separating them. CDR3 amino acids: CASSRGINTEAFF. Here the CDR3 DNA reads TGTGCCAGCTCCAGGGGCATAAACACTGAAGCTTTCTTT.

The J gene is TRBJ1-1, the V gene TRBV29-1, with D uncertain. V gave up 6 bases and J gave up 1 base, with 12 bases separating them. CDR1 and CDR2 from the germline V gene are SQVTM and ANQGSEA. This CDR3 contains 13 residues. CDR3 bases: TGCAGCGTCAAGACACAAGGGAACACTGAAGCTTTCTTT. Its protein is CSVKTQGNTEAFF.

The chain couples TRBV5-1 to TRBJ2-6; 7 bases are a match to TRBD2. CDR1 and CDR2 (germline): SGHRS, YFSETQ. This CDR3 has 19 residues. The V segment lost 0 bases and the J segment 1 base; nucleotides outside the gene matches: 10. The CDR3 region is CASSLAGPAGVSGANVLTF. The CDR3 bases are TGCGCCAGCAGCTTGGCTGGTCCGGCGGGAGTTTCTGGGGCCAACGTCCTGACTTTC.

DNA for the CDR3: TGTGCCAGCAGTATTGGACAGGGGGGTTCCTACGAGCAGTACTTC. This codes for CASSIGQGGSYEQYF. The chain carries TRBV2 and TRBJ2-7; 10 positions match TRBD1. Germline V gives CDR1 SNHLY, CDR2 FYNNEI. This CDR3 is built from 15 residues. The junction had 5 bases not matched to a gene; V was cut back by 5 bases and J by 1 base.

The genes are TRBV6-2 or TRBV6-3 and TRBJ2-4, with 7 nucleotides matching TRBD1. The J segment lost 11 bases and the V segment lost 6 bases, leaving 13 bases of the junction unmatched. Germline CDR1 MNHEY, CDR2 SVGEGT. This CDR3 spans 14 amino acids. CDR3 sequence (DNA): TGTGCCAGCAGCAGCGCCCAGAGACAGGGTTTTCAGTACTTC. Its translation is CASSSAQRQGFQYF.

The chain's CDR3 is CASSPGGYGYTF. CDR3 coding DNA: TGTGCCAGCAGTCCCGGGGGGTATGGCTACACCTTC. The chain carries TRBV28 and TRBJ1-2, with a weak D call TRBD1 (5 bases). Trimming removed 5 bases from V and 5 bases from J, with 9 bases in between. This CDR3 has 12 residues. Per the germline V gene, CDR1 is MDHEN and CDR2 is SYDVKM.

The chain has TRBV28 and TRBJ2-7; no reliable D call. Germline CDR1 MDHEN, CDR2 SYDVKM. Trimming removed 5 bases at V and 3 bases at J, with 8 bases between. This CDR3 has 12 residues. CDR3 nucleotide sequence: TGTGCCAGCAGTGCCGACATCTACGAGCAGTACTTC. Translation: CASSADIYEQYF.

The chain couples TRBV5-6 to TRBJ1-3, with 11 bases matching TRBD1. V lost 2 bases and J lost 3; bases outside the gene matches: 4. This CDR3 contains 16 residues. From germline, CDR1 is SGHDT and CDR2 YYEEEE. The chain's CDR3 is CASSFTGTGGGNTIYF. The CDR3 region has the DNA TGTGCCAGCAGCTTTACCGGGACAGGGGGTGGAAACACCATATATTTT. Full variable domain (rest looked up from reference TRBV5-6 and TRBJ1-3): DAGVTQSPTHLIKTRGQQVTLRCSPKSGHDTVSWYQQALGQGPQFIFQYYEEEERQRGNFPDRFSGHQFPNYSSELNVNALLLGDSALYLCASSFTGTGGGNTIYFGEGSWLTVV.

The V call is TRBV5-5, the J call TRBJ2-2; 9 nucleotides agree with TRBD1. The germline gives CDR1 SGHKS, CDR2 YYEKEE (reference sequence). The trim removed 0 bases at V and 3 bases at J, leaving 9 bases unmatched. There are 18 residues in the CDR3. CDR3: CASSLGDRVNGDTGELFF. CDR3 DNA sequence: TGTGCCAGCAGCTTGGGGGACAGGGTAAATGGCGACACCGGGGAGCTGTTTTTT. Variable domain in full (rest from reference TRBV5-5 and TRBJ2-2): DAGVTQSPTHLIKTRGQQVTLRCSPISGHKSVSWYQQVLGQGPQFIFQYYEKEERGRGNFPDRFSARQFPNYSSELNVNALLLGDSALYLCASSLGDRVNGDTGELFFGEGSRLTVL.

V is TRBV24-1 and J is TRBJ2-5; 7 bases agree with TRBD1. Per the germline V gene, CDR1 is KGHDR and CDR2 is SFDVKD. This CDR3 is 15 amino acids long. After removal of 8 bases from V and 4 bases from J, the junction contained 12 bases not matched to a gene. The CDR3 reads CATMTGNFGGETQYF. CDR3 coding DNA: TGTGCCACCATGACAGGGAATTTTGGAGGAGAGACCCAGTACTTC.

V gene TRBV4-2 combines with J gene TRBJ2-2; 8 positions match TRBD1. V was pared by 2 bases and J by 0 bases, with 2 bases of the junction left unmatched. The CDR3 contains 16 residues. Germline V gene sequence: CDR1 LGHNA, CDR2 YNFKEQ. The CDR3 region is CASSQQGASNTGELFF. The DNA of the CDR3 is TGTGCCAGCAGCCAACAGGGGGCGTCGAACACCGGGGAGCTGTTTTTT.

The chain links TRBV11-2 to TRBJ2-1; 8 nucleotides line up with TRBD1. The V gene end was trimmed by 6 bases and the J gene end by 8 bases; junction bases not matched to a gene: 9. The CDR3 length is 14 residues. The germline V gene encodes CDR1 SGHAT and CDR2 FQNNGV. The CDR3 region is CASRTWTGRDEQFF. The CDR3 DNA sequence: TGTGCCAGCAGGACCTGGACAGGGCGGGATGAGCAGTTCTTC.

J is TRBJ1-1 and V is TRBV28; perhaps TRBD1 as D (5 bases). The CDR3 totals 14 residues. Trimming cost V 3 bases and J 4 bases, with 12 bases left between them. Germline V gene sequence: CDR1 MDHEN, CDR2 SYDVKM. CDR3 sequence (DNA): TGTGCCAGCAGTTTGTGGGGGGGGTTCACTGAAGCTTTCTTT. Protein sequence: CASSLWGGFTEAFF.

This clone has only one observation. This chain joins TRBV7-6 and TRBJ2-3, with 8 positions matching TRBD1. Unmatched junction bases numbered 15, after V lost 5 bases and J lost 2 bases. Per germline, CDR1 SGHVS and CDR2 FNYEAQ. The CDR3 length is 18 residues. The CDR3 here is CASSPTGGAPQSTDTQYF. The CDR3 DNA is TGTGCCAGCAGCCCTACAGGGGGTGCCCCACAATCCACAGATACGCAGTATTTT. The full variable domain, its missing parts supplied by reference TRBV7-6 and TRBJ2-3, is GAGVSQSPRYKVTKRGQDVALRCDPISGHVSLYWYRQALGQGPEFLTYFNYEAQQDKSGLPNDRFSAERPEGSISTLTIQRTEQRDSAMYRCASSPTGGAPQSTDTQYFGPGTRLTVL.

The chain uses TRBV7-2 and TRBJ1-2; 8 nucleotides line up with TRBD1. The CDR3 spans 12 residues. V trimming: 5 bases; J trimming: 8 bases; junction bases outside the gene matches: 4. Germline CDR1 SGHTA, CDR2 FQGNSA. CDR3 sequence: CASSPGGRGYTF. CDR3 bases: TGTGCCAGCAGCCCAGGGGGCAGGGGCTACACCTTC.

The chain combines TRBV20-1 with TRBJ1-6, with 12 nucleotides matching TRBD1. J gave up 9 bases and V 3 bases, and 12 bases lay outside the gene matches. This CDR3 comprises 17 residues. Germline values: CDR1 DFQATT, CDR2 SNEGSKA (reference sequence). The CDR3 sequence is CSASRSGQGAGSSPLHF. CDR3 nucleotide sequence: TGCAGTGCTAGTCGATCGGGACAGGGGGCCGGTAGTTCACCCCTCCACTTT.

The chain has TRBV7-8 and TRBJ1-2, with 8 bases lining up with TRBD1. Per the germline V gene, CDR1 is SGHVS and CDR2 is FQNEAQ. V gave up 5 bases and J gave up 8 bases; unmatched junction bases: 7. The CDR3 has 13 amino acids. CDR3 sequence (DNA): TGTGCCAGCAGCCGGGACAGGCGAGGCGGCTACACCTTC. It codes for CASSRDRRGGYTF.

This chain joins TRBV21-1 and TRBJ2-7; the D segment call TRBD2 is taken from the table without a DNA check. TRBV21-1 is deemed a pseudogene. This CDR3 is built from 14 residues. DNA for the CDR3: TGTGCCAGCAGCAGGTCACTAGCGGATTACGAGCAGTACTTC. Protein sequence: CASSRSLADYEQYF.